This TCR beta chain is drawn from a study of blood T cell repertoires in COVID-19. Between the trimmed V and J ends, which lost 7 bases and 0 bases, there was a span of 13 bases. From germline, CDR1 is MNHEY and CDR2 SVGAGI. The CDR3 runs to 15 residues. TCRdb's copy holds only in-frame clones and misses some; the assay was immunoSEQ multiplex PCR. The sample holds roughly 440,000 clones, around 88% seen once. This chain connects TRBV6-5 to TRBJ1-5; no clear D gene. The clonotype comes from a woman between 50 and 59 years old with COVID-19, enrolled during active disease. The material sequenced was peripheral blood. CDR3 bases: TGTGCCAGCACCCTCGCTGCACATAGCAATCAGCCCCAGCATTTT. This sequence encodes CASTLAAHSNQPQHF.